Each of the 20 T cell receptor beta chains below was sequenced from the same sample in a study of Graves' ophthalmopathy and Graves' hyperthyroidism. Researchers took RNA transcripts and amplified TCR beta CDR3 regions from them. Second-round multiplex PCR came after a first-round RT-PCR that employed HTBI primers. Each CDR3 protein gets one entry after TCRdb re-called the multiplex PCR reads with MiXCR. The table includes 600,000 to 700,000 distinct CDR3 sequences, 35% to 50% detected once. The sequencing sample was made of peripheral blood. Receptors were obtained from an adult man with Graves' ophthalmopathy.

The CDR3 loop reads CATLASAGGTDTQYF. DNA of the CDR3: TGTGCTACCCTAGCCTCCGCGGGAGGGACAGATACGCAGTATTTT. This chain links TRBV10-3 with TRBJ2-3; 9 bases align to TRBD2. CDR3 length: 15 residues. Germline loops: CDR1 ENHRY, CDR2 SYGVKD.

For this clonotype: This clone may be a read error of a much larger clone one base away. The chain links TRBV2 to TRBJ2-7; TRBD2 is a possible D gene (7 bases). The CDR3 has 14 amino acids. V lost 4 bases to trimming and J lost 5 bases, with 15 bases between them. Germline V gene lookup returns CDR1 SNHLY and CDR2 FYNNEI. The CDR3, as DNA: TGTGCCAGCAGTGCGAGGGGGGGATCCAACGAGCAGTACTTC. Protein sequence: CASSARGGSNEQYF.

With respect to this clonotype: A single base separates this from a much larger clone, so it may be a read error. V usage is TRBV4-2 and J usage is TRBJ2-7; D is unclear. Trimming pared 5 bases from V and 4 bases from J, leaving 12 bases between. Germline V CDR1 and CDR2: LGHNA, YNFKEQ. The CDR3 is 13 residues long. CDR3 sequence (DNA): TGTGCCAGCAGCGCACGGGCGATTTACGAGCAGTACTTC. Residues: CASSARAIYEQYF.

This chain joins TRBV7-9 and TRBJ1-1, with no clear D. Trimming removed 5 bases at V and 4 bases at J, with 11 bases between. CDR3 length: 13 amino acids. Germline V lookup: CDR1 SEHNR, CDR2 FQNEAQ (reference sequence). CDR3 DNA sequence: TGTGCCAGCAGCCAAGCCGTGAGCACTGAAGCTTTCTTT. Amino acids: CASSQAVSTEAFF.

The J gene is TRBJ1-4, the V gene TRBV4-2, with D hard to call. Germline CDR1 and CDR2: LGHNA and YNFKEQ. The length of the CDR3 is 16 residues. With 0 bases removed from V and 3 bases from J, the gap between germline ends came to 11 bases. CDR3 sequence (DNA): TGTGCCAGCAGCCAAGATTTGACGGGATCTAATGAAAAACTGTTTTTT. Translating it yields CASSQDLTGSNEKLFF.

This clonotype was seen many times. The chain links TRBV25-1 to TRBJ1-6; D remains unclear. The CDR3 consists of 15 residues. The V gene lost 9 bases and the J gene lost 6 bases, with 18 bases spanning the gap. From germline, CDR1 is MGHDK and CDR2 SYGVNS. CDR3 residues: CASSTPGVFNSPLHF. The CDR3 DNA is TGTGCCAGTAGTACACCTGGTGTTTTTAATTCACCCCTCCACTTT.

V gene TRBV9 combines with J gene TRBJ2-7; 8 bases are a match to TRBD1. CDR1 is SGDLS and CDR2 is YYNGEE in the germline V gene. There are 13 residues in the CDR3. Trimming at V came to 5 bases and at J to 7 bases, leaving 8 bases not matched to a gene. CDR3 nucleotides: TGTGCCAGCAGTCCAGGGGGCGCGGGAGAGCAGTACTTC. This codes for CASSPGGAGEQYF.

This clonotype has a single count. One junction end does not reproduce the germline sequence, and a read error may be involved. The V and J genes are TRBV10-3 and TRBJ2-6, with D hard to call. Looked up from germline, CDR1 is ENHRY and CDR2 is SYGVKD. The CDR3 has 14 residues. Here the CDR3 reads CASNWGSGVNVLTF. The CDR3, as DNA: TGTGCCAGCAATTGGGGAAGTGGGGTCAACGTCCTGACTTTC.

The chain carries TRBV12-3 or TRBV12-4 and TRBJ1-6; D remains ambiguous. V dropped 1 base and J dropped 7 bases, with 17 bases sitting between them. The CDR3 spans 17 residues. The CDR3 reads CASSLGPAGWWNSPLHF. The CDR3 DNA sequence: TGTGCCAGCAGTTTAGGGCCGGCGGGCTGGTGGAATTCACCCCTCCACTTT.

The chain uses TRBV19 and TRBJ2-5; D is ambiguous. The end of the DNA is better explained by TRBJ2-1, so the J call may be wrong. The CDR3 loop spans 16 amino acids. Germline V lookup: CDR1 LNHDA, CDR2 SQIVND (reference sequence). CDR3 nucleotides: TGTGCCAGTAGTATAGCTAGGCGGCCAAAGGACAATGAGCAGTTCTTC. It is translated as CASSIARRPKDNEQFF.

This clonotype was detected ten times or more. The chain has TRBV19 and TRBJ2-2; D tentatively reads TRBD1 or TRBD2 (6 bases each). CDR1 and CDR2 from the germline V gene are LNHDA and SQIVND (reference sequence). V lost 8 bases, J lost 7 bases, and 14 bases lay in between. The CDR3 loop spans 13 amino acids. CDR3 nucleotide sequence: TGTGCCAGTGGATTGGGGGGCTTCGGGGAGCTGTTTTTT. Encoded protein: CASGLGGFGELFF.

The table lists this clonotype with many counts. The chain links TRBV29-1 to TRBJ2-5; D unclear. CDR1 is SQVTM, CDR2 ANQGSEA, per germline. The CDR3 has 11 residues. Between the trimmed V and J ends, which lost 1 base and 6 bases, there was a span of 6 bases. CDR3 sequence reads: CSVEGRKTQYF. Here the CDR3 DNA reads TGCAGCGTTGAAGGAAGAAAGACCCAGTACTTC.

This clonotype occurred many times. CDR3 in amino acids: CASSLTGQIYEQYF. The CDR3 DNA reads as TGTGCCAGCAGCTTAACGGGACAGATCTACGAGCAGTACTTC. The chain has TRBV7-9 and TRBJ2-7; 7 nucleotides match TRBD1. With 2 bases clipped from V and 3 bases from J, the junction kept 4 bases outside the gene matches. This CDR3 region has 14 residues. In germline, CDR1 is SEHNR, CDR2 FQNEAQ (reference sequence). The entire variable domain, with the rest obtained from reference TRBV7-9 and TRBJ2-7, is as follows: DTGVSQNPRHKITKRGQNVTFRCDPISEHNRLYWYRQTLGQGPEFLTYFQNEAQLEKSRLLSDRFSAERPKGSFSTLEIQRTEQGDSAMYLCASSLTGQIYEQYFGPGTRLTVT.

CDR3 nucleotides: TGTGCCATCAGACCGGGACAGGGAGAAGAGACCCAGTACTTC. Protein sequence: CAIRPGQGEETQYF. The chain has TRBV10-3 and TRBJ2-5; TRBD1 agrees at 9 bases. The germline gives CDR1 ENHRY, CDR2 SYGVKD. Trimming at V came to 6 bases and at J to 3 bases, leaving 5 bases not matched to a gene. The CDR3 covers 14 residues.

Ten or more counts support this clonotype. The genes are TRBV19 and TRBJ1-1, with D maybe TRBD1 (6 bases). From germline, CDR1 is LNHDA and CDR2 SQIVND (reference sequence). The CDR3 loop spans 14 amino acids. V was pared by 8 bases and J by 0 bases, with 13 bases between. The CDR3 region is CASFRGPMNTEAFF. The CDR3 DNA follows: TGTGCCAGTTTCCGGGGGCCCATGAACACTGAAGCTTTCTTT.

This clonotype has a single count. This chain joins TRBV15 and TRBJ2-7, with 9 bases fitting TRBD1. Germline CDR1 reads LNHNV; CDR2 reads YYDKDF (reference sequence). The junction had 2 bases not matched to a gene; V was cut back by 1 base and J by 1 base. The CDR3 consists of 15 residues. The CDR3 is CATSRGTGASYEQYF. CDR3 nucleotide sequence: TGTGCCACCAGCAGAGGGACAGGGGCGTCCTACGAGCAGTACTTC.

This clonotype was observed many times. The gene calls are TRBV5-1 and TRBJ1-1; no clear D gene. Trimming removed 2 bases at V and 7 bases at J, with 9 bases between. The V gene's germline CDR1 is SGHRS and CDR2 YFSETQ. This CDR3 region has 12 residues. CDR3 sequence (DNA): TGCGCCAGCAGCTTAGGAGTTGGTGAAGCTTTCTTT. It is translated as CASSLGVGEAFF.

This clonotype occurred once. The chain employs TRBV10-3 and TRBJ1-1; tentative D call: TRBD1 (6 bases). This CDR3 comprises 13 residues. Germline CDR1 ENHRY, CDR2 SYGVKD. V lost 5 bases, J lost 7 bases, and 14 bases lay in between. The CDR3, as DNA: TGTGCCATCAGTCCCACAGGGAGGGATGAAGCTTTCTTT. This codes for CAISPTGRDEAFF.

About this clonotype: Given a much more abundant clone one base away, this may be a read error. The chain recombines TRBV9 with TRBJ2-7; TRBD2 might be the D (5 bases). The germline CDR1 and CDR2 sequences are SGDLS and YYNGEE. This CDR3 contains 14 residues. This CDR3 reads CASSVGLASYGQYF. As DNA, the CDR3 is TGTGCCAGCAGCGTAGGGCTAGCTTCCTACGGGCAGTACTTC.

V is TRBV7-2 and J is TRBJ1-1; no clear D gene. The germline V gene encodes CDR1 SGHTA and CDR2 FQGNSA. V was shortened by 7 bases and J by 2 bases, with 17 bases between the two germline ends. This CDR3 is 15 amino acids long. The CDR3 is CASTPGVTYNTEAFF. CDR3 DNA: TGTGCCAGCACCCCAGGAGTAACCTATAACACTGAAGCTTTCTTT.